This T cell receptor (beta chain) was captured in a study of T cell responses to AZD1222 COVID-19 vaccine. The CDR3 is made up of 15 amino acids. The germline gives CDR1 LGHNA, CDR2 YNFKEQ. The V gene end was trimmed by 5 bases and the J gene end by 4 bases; junction bases not matched to a gene: 5. Only in-frame clones appear in the TCRdb table, and some are missing; sequencing was by immunoSEQ multiplex PCR. The sample holds roughly 150,000 clones, about 92% seen once. The receptor's source is an adult in good health. Sequencing was performed on peripheral blood, taken on day 0 of AZD1222 vaccination. This chain connects TRBV4-2 to TRBJ1-2; 12 bases are a match to TRBD1. CDR3 nucleotides: TGTGCCAGCAGCTCACCGGGACAGGGGGCCTATGGCTACACCTTC. Translated, it gives CASSSPGQGAYGYTF.